A single T cell receptor (beta chain) is shown here with its context. The data stem from a study of T cell changes during pregnancy in multiple sclerosis. The germline V gene encodes CDR1 GTSNPN and CDR2 SVGIG (reference sequence). CDR3 length equals 13 residues. V shed 4 bases and J shed 5 bases, with 12 bases lying between them. Using immunoSEQ multiplex PCR, the repertoire was profiled, and TCRdb retains in-frame clones only, with some absent. Of about 53,000 clones listed, 90% are singletons. The clonotype was recovered from a female donor with multiple sclerosis, enrolled in a pregnancy study. This specimen consisted of CD8+ T cells from peripheral blood mononuclear cells, obtained before pregnancy. The V and J genes are TRBV30 and TRBJ2-1; D possibly corresponds to TRBD2 (5 bases). The CDR3: CAWKRLADNEQFF. CDR3 DNA sequence: TGTGCCTGGAAACGCCTAGCCGACAATGAGCAGTTCTTC. Using reference TRBV30 and TRBJ2-1 for the parts outside the CDR3, the full variable domain is SQTIHQWPATLVQPVGSPLSLECTVEGTSNPNLYWYRQAAGRGLQLLFYSVGIGQISSEVPQNLSASRPQDRQFILSSKKLLLSDSGFYLCAWKRLADNEQFFGPGTRLTVL.